The clone carrying this T cell receptor beta chain was detected a few times. Its target is unknown. This CDR3 is 14 amino acids long. Germline values: CDR1 KGHSH, CDR2 LQKENI. Trimming removed 3 bases at V and 7 bases at J, with 15 bases between. The data stem from a study of cytomegalovirus exposure and HLA in healthy donors. The PCR employed 60 Vbeta primers together with 13 Jbeta primers. TCRdb keeps only in-frame clones here, not all; method: immunoSEQ multiplex PCR. This table holds roughly 70,000 clones, roughly 79% found once. Study results and limitations: Some 17,000 TCR beta sequences were associated with HLA alleles at 0.05 false discovery rate in a later analysis. Rare sequences made up most TCRs, while some public TCRs were found in many donors. What a later analysis showed was that several of the most significant clusters appeared linked to common viral pathogens.

Sequencing used PBMCs. V gene TRBV18 combines with J gene TRBJ1-1; maybe TRBD1 (5 bases). The source is a man aged 45 to 65 in good health and CMV-seronegative. CDR3 sequence reads: CASSPQGKGNEAFF. CDR3 coding DNA: TGTGCCAGCTCACCCCAGGGAAAGGGGAATGAAGCTTTCTTT.